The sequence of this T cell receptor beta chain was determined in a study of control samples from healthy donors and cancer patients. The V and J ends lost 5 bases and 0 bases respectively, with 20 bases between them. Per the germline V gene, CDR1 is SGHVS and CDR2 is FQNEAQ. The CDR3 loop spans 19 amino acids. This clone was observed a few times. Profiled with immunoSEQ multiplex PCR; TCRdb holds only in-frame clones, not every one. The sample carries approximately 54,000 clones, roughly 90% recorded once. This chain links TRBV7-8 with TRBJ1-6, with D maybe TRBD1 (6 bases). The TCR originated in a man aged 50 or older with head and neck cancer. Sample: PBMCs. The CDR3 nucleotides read TGTGCCAGCAGCCCAACCGACAGGTTAGGGCGCTCCTATAATTCACCCCTCCACTTT. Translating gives CASSPTDRLGRSYNSPLHF.